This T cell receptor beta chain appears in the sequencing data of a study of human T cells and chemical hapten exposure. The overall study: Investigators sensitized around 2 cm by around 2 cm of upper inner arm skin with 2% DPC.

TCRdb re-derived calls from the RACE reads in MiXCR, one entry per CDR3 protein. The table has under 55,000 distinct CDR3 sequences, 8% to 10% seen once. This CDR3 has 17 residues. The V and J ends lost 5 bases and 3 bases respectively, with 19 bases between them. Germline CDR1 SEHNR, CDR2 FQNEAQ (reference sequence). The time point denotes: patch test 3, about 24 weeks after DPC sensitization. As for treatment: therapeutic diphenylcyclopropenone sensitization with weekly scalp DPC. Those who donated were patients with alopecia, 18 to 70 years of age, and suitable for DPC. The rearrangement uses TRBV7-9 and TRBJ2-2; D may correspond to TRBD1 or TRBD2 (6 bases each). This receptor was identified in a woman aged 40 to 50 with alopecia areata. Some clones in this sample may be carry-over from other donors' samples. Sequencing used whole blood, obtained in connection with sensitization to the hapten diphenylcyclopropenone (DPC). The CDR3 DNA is TGTGCCAGCAGCCCTCAGGAAAGGGGGGCGGACACCGGGGAGCTGTTTTTT. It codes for CASSPQERGADTGELFF. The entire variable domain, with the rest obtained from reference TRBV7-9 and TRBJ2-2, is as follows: DTGVSQNPRHKITKRGQNVTFRCDPISEHNRLYWYRQTLGQGPEFLTYFQNEAQLEKSRLLSDRFSAERPKGSFSTLEIQRTEQGDSAMYLCASSPQERGADTGELFFGEGSRLTVL.